Below, 20 T cell receptor beta chains from the same sample are listed, as sequenced in a study of blood T cells in healthy people across ages. Primers used in a second PCR of roughly 6 to 11 cycles were a sample-barcoded 5' primer and a J-beta primer mix. TCRdb analysed the 5' RACE reads with MiXCR anew, one entry per CDR3 protein. The sample lists 1.5 million or so distinct CDR3 sequences, approximately 42% occurring once. Sequences were obtained from blood. The source of these receptors is a woman aged 18 to 35 in good health.

This chain links TRBV5-4 with TRBJ1-2, with TRBD1 identical over 7 bases. The CDR3 sequence is 14 residues long. V gave up 3 bases and J gave up 6 bases; unmatched junction bases: 8. The germline gives CDR1 SGHNT, CDR2 YYREEE (reference sequence). The DNA of the CDR3 is TGTGCCAGCAGCTGGGGCAGGGGACAGAATGGCTACACCTTC. This sequence encodes CASSWGRGQNGYTF.

This chain uses TRBV12-3 or TRBV12-4 with TRBJ2-7; TRBD2 aligns across 16 bases. The J call may be in error: the DNA end matches TRBJ2-5 better. The CDR3 loop spans 17 amino acids. CDR3 in DNA: TGTGCCAGCAGTCCTGGGACTAGCGGGAGGGTTACGCGGACCCAGTACTTC. The encoded protein is CASSPGTSGRVTRTQYF.

In this sample, this clonotype turned up a few times. CDR3 DNA: TGTGCCAGCAGTTACCAAAGTCCCGGGACAGGGGCCGGGGCCAACGTCCTGACTTTC. Its protein product is CASSYQSPGTGAGANVLTF. V and J are TRBV6-5 and TRBJ2-6; the match to TRBD1 covers 10 bases. This CDR3 is built from 19 residues. Per the germline V gene, CDR1 is MNHEY and CDR2 is SVGAGI. The ends lost 2 bases at V and 4 bases at J; junction bases unmatched: 11.

The chain has TRBV10-3 and TRBJ2-1, with 11 bases that match TRBD2. Germline CDR1 and CDR2: ENHRY and SYGVKD. The CDR3 has 17 residues. Trimming cost V 0 bases and J 1 base; bases outside gene matches: 2. The CDR3 DNA sequence: TGTGCCATCAGTGAGTCTAGCGGGAGGGAATCCTACAATGAGCAGTTCTTC. Residues: CAISESSGRESYNEQFF.

The sample holds a few counts of this clonotype. J is TRBJ2-1 and V is TRBV14; 12 bases agree with TRBD2. CDR1 is SGHDN and CDR2 is FVKESK in the germline V gene. Trimming cost V 6 bases and J 13 bases; bases outside gene matches: 7. The CDR3 loop spans 13 amino acids. The CDR3 reads CASSQTSGSYQFF. DNA of the CDR3: TGTGCCAGCAGTCAGACTAGCGGGAGTTATCAGTTCTTC.

In its sample, this clonotype was seen a few times. The rearrangement uses TRBV7-6 and TRBJ2-7; 11 bases fit TRBD2. Losses at the gene ends were 0 bases for V and 3 bases for J; bases not matched to a gene: 7. Germline CDR1 SGHVS, CDR2 FNYEAQ. The CDR3 has 17 amino acids. In DNA form, the CDR3 reads TGTGCCAGCAGCTTAGCGCCACTAGCGGGAGACATCTACGAGCAGTACTTC. It translates to CASSLAPLAGDIYEQYF. Together with reference TRBV7-6 and TRBJ2-7, the CDR3 gives the full variable domain: GAGVSQSPRYKVTKRGQDVALRCDPISGHVSLYWYRQALGQGPEFLTYFNYEAQQDKSGLPNDRFSAERPEGSISTLTIQRTEQRDSAMYRCASSLAPLAGDIYEQYFGPGTRLTVT.

Concerning this clonotype: Sequence at one end of the junction differs from germline and may be a read error. The chain carries TRBV10-3 and TRBJ1-1, with 10 bases identical to TRBD1. CDR3 length: 15 residues. Looked up from germline, CDR1 is ENHRY and CDR2 is SYGVKD. CDR3 nucleotide sequence: TGCGCCATTTCGGGACAGGGGATTATGAACACTGAAGCTTTCTTT. It yields the protein CAISGQGIMNTEAFF.

V gene TRBV10-2 combines with J gene TRBJ2-1; TRBD1 might be the D (5 bases). Trimming shortened V by 2 bases and J by 1 base, and 18 bases separated the two germline ends. CDR3 size: 18 residues. Per germline, CDR1 WSHSY and CDR2 SAAADI. DNA for the CDR3: TGCGCCAGCAGTGAGAGGATTCCCAGGGTGATTTCCTACAATGAGCAGTTCTTC. Translation gives CASSERIPRVISYNEQFF.

The chain recombines TRBV4-1 with TRBJ2-7; D not resolved. V dropped 4 bases and J dropped 3 bases, with 10 bases sitting between them. CDR3 length: 13 residues. CDR1 and CDR2 from the germline V gene are MGHRA and YSYEKL. CDR3 sequence: CASSPPMSYEQYF. The CDR3 DNA reads as TGCGCCAGCAGCCCCCCGATGAGCTACGAGCAGTACTTC.

This clonotype has a handful of counts. The V gene is TRBV5-1, the J gene TRBJ2-7, with a weak D call TRBD1 (7 bases). V lost 0 bases and J 3 bases, leaving 13 bases between the germline ends. The CDR3 has 15 residues. Germline-derived CDR1 and CDR2 are SGHRS and YFSETQ. The CDR3 is CASSLEEGADYEQYF. In DNA form, the CDR3 reads TGCGCCAGCAGCTTGGAGGAGGGGGCAGACTACGAGCAGTACTTC.

The V gene is TRBV29-1, the J gene TRBJ1-2, with D maybe TRBD1 (6 bases). Germline-derived CDR1 and CDR2 are SQVTM and ANQGSEA. Trimming cost V 7 bases and J 5 bases, with 17 bases left between them. CDR3 length equals 13 residues. This CDR3 reads CSGFTGTPYGYTF. Written as DNA, the CDR3 is TGCAGCGGGTTTACCGGGACACCTTATGGCTACACCTTC.

This clonotype has just a few counts. The chain recombines TRBV5-1 with TRBJ1-2; perhaps TRBD1 as D (6 bases). Trimming took 0 bases from V and 1 from J, leaving 13 bases between them. The CDR3 is 16 residues long. CDR1 is SGHRS and CDR2 is YFSETQ in the germline V gene. The CDR3 region has the DNA TGCGCCAGCAGCTTGGTACAGGGAAGAGGTAACTATGGCTACACCTTC. Residues: CASSLVQGRGNYGYTF.

In its sample, this clonotype was seen once. This chain links TRBV25-1 with TRBJ2-4; D not certain. The J call may be in error: the DNA end matches TRBJ2-7 better. The CDR3 is 12 residues long. The germline V gene encodes CDR1 MGHDK and CDR2 SYGVNS. The CDR3 DNA is TGTGCCAGCGGGATTGGGCCATACGAGCAGTACTTC. Protein: CASGIGPYEQYF.

The V call is TRBV11-2, the J call TRBJ2-7; the D gene is possibly TRBD1 (5 bases). V was trimmed by 5 bases and J by 6 bases, leaving 17 bases between them. The CDR3 has 14 amino acids. The germline CDR1 and CDR2 sequences are SGHAT and FQNNGV. CDR3 protein: CASSVAQVTCEQYF. CDR3 DNA: TGTGCCAGCAGCGTAGCACAGGTTACCTGCGAGCAGTACTTC.

The V gene is TRBV6-5, the J gene TRBJ1-2, with 7 bases matching TRBD1. The CDR3 is 14 residues long. V shed 7 bases, J shed 2 bases, and the junction held 7 bases outside the gene matches. Germline CDR1 is MNHEY and CDR2 is SVGAGI. This CDR3 is CASKGTAINYGYTF. The CDR3 DNA is TGTGCCAGCAAAGGGACAGCCATAAACTATGGCTACACCTTC.

This clonotype was seen a few times. The chain links TRBV29-1 to TRBJ2-3; 16 bases align to TRBD2. The V gene's germline CDR1 is SQVTM and CDR2 ANQGSEA. The V and J ends lost 6 bases and 2 bases, in that order; junction bases with no gene match: 8. The CDR3 has 17 residues. CDR3 DNA: TGCAGCGTCGGGACTAGCGGGGGGGGACTTCCCACAGATACGCAGTATTTT. Translation: CSVGTSGGGLPTDTQYF.

There are many counts of this clonotype. This chain uses TRBV6-1 with TRBJ2-7, with 10 nucleotides matching TRBD2. The J segment lost 3 bases and the V segment lost 7 bases, leaving 9 bases of the junction unmatched. The V gene's germline CDR1 is MNHNS and CDR2 SASEGT. This CDR3 is built from 15 residues. The CDR3 DNA reads as TGTGCCAGCATTCTAGCGGGAGTCGGGAGCTACGAGCAGTACTTC. Translating it yields CASILAGVGSYEQYF.

There are a few counts of this clonotype. The V gene is TRBV4-1, the J gene TRBJ2-7; maybe TRBD2 (6 bases). Trimming cost V 1 base and J 0 bases, with 16 bases left between them. The CDR3 sequence is 17 residues long. Germline lookup yields CDR1 MGHRA and CDR2 YSYEKL. This CDR3 reads CASSQVGSRGSSYEQYF. The DNA for the CDR3 is TGCGCCAGCAGCCAAGTTGGGTCCCGGGGGAGCTCCTACGAGCAGTACTTC.

The V gene is TRBV4-2, the J gene TRBJ2-5; 11 nucleotides line up with TRBD2. This CDR3 region has 15 residues. With 2 bases clipped from V and 11 bases from J, the junction kept 10 bases outside the gene matches. CDR1 LGHNA and CDR2 YNFKEQ come from the germline V gene. The CDR3 loop reads CASSQPTSGKNEQYF. The DNA for the CDR3 is TGTGCCAGCAGCCAACCGACTAGCGGGAAGAATGAGCAGTACTTC.

In nucleotides, the CDR3 is TGCGCCAGCAGCTTGGACCGGCCGCGTGGGGGGAGGGACACTGAAGCTTTCTTT. Its translation: CASSLDRPRGGRDTEAFF. This sequence joins TRBV5-1 and TRBJ1-1; weak D call: TRBD1 (5 bases). CDR3 length equals 18 residues. Per germline, CDR1 SGHRS and CDR2 YFSETQ. V was pared by 0 bases and J by 3 bases, with 21 bases between.